This T cell receptor (beta chain) came from a study of sequential checkpoint blockade in melanoma. Profiling relied on immunoSEQ multiplex PCR, and the TCRdb table lists in-frame clones only, not all of them. The sample holds about 20,000 clones, roughly 80% seen once. Sample treatment: randomized to nivolumab then ipilimumab (arm A) or the reverse (arm B). Patients had received no earlier DNA-damaging chemotherapy. PBMC sorting kept live CD3+CD8+ cells without CD19 or CD56. The CDR3 has 13 residues. The J segment lost 0 bases and the V segment lost 3 bases, leaving 1 base of the junction unmatched. The germline CDR1 and CDR2 sequences are SQVTM and ANQGSEA.

The source was CD8+ T cells sorted from blood (inferred from file names), collected from a patient given nivolumab and ipilimumab in sequence. This TCR was recovered from a human donor with melanoma. V gene TRBV29-1 combines with J gene TRBJ2-7; TRBD2 matches 8 bases. CDR3 sequence reads: CSVERGDSYEQYF. The CDR3, as DNA: TGCAGCGTTGAGCGGGGGGACTCCTACGAGCAGTACTTC.